The 30 T cell receptor beta chains reported below all come from one sample, sequenced in a study of tumor-infiltrating lymphocytes in primary liver carcinoma. The study co-extracted DNA and RNA from roughly 20-30 mg of unsorted bulk tissue. From about 0.5 ug of total RNA, TCR beta-specific cDNA was reverse-transcribed using a constant-region primer. The TCR beta library was amplified through three nested multiplex PCR rounds in a modified ARM-PCR procedure. TRBV1-TRBV30 forward primers and a C-beta reverse primer were used in the first two PCR rounds, which each ran for around 11 cycles. TCRdb recomputed calls from the multiplex PCR reads with MiXCR, one row per CDR3 protein. Of approximately 120,000 distinct CDR3 sequences listed, 60% to 75% are singletons. Sequenced: liver tumor tissue from sampling region 3. As to subset: tumor region T3, left-lateral pole. These receptors were obtained from a woman aged 55-75 years with primary liver carcinoma and hepatitis B virus infection.

For this clonotype: Since the CDR3 does not end with the conserved phenylalanine or tryptophan, this likely comes from a read error. V is TRBV7-9 and J is TRBJ1-2; D perhaps matches TRBD1 (5 bases). Trimming took 5 bases from V and 1 from J, leaving 14 bases between them. The CDR3 is made up of 15 amino acids. Germline lookup yields CDR1 SEHNR and CDR2 FQNEAQ (reference sequence). The CDR3 loop is CASSLGQALNYGYTS. CDR3 nucleotides: TGTGCCAGCAGCCTGGGGCAGGCCCTTAACTATGGCTACACCTCC.

This clonotype came up a few times. The genes are TRBV30 and TRBJ2-3; TRBD2 aligns across 10 bases. Germline values: CDR1 GTSNPN, CDR2 SVGIG (reference sequence). This CDR3 has 14 residues. V shed 2 bases, J shed 4 bases, and the junction held 3 bases outside the gene matches. CDR3 residues: CAWSLGTSADTQYF. In nucleotides, the CDR3 is TGTGCCTGGAGTTTAGGGACTAGCGCAGATACGCAGTATTTT.

This sequence joins TRBV6-6 and TRBJ1-5; D call uncertain. Germline V CDR1 and CDR2: MNHNY, SVGAGI (reference sequence). V lost 4 bases to trimming and J lost 1 base, with 2 bases between them. The CDR3 totals 12 residues. As DNA, the CDR3 is TGTGCCAGCAGTTGCAGCAATCAGCCCCAGCATTTT. This gives the protein CASSCSNQPQHF.

Notes on this clonotype: Because it lacks the conserved phenylalanine or tryptophan at the end, this CDR3 is likely a read error. The chain uses TRBV11-2 and TRBJ2-7, with D perhaps assigned TRBD1 or TRBD2 (5 bases each). The germline V gene has CDR1 SGHAT and CDR2 FQNNGV. This CDR3 comprises 14 residues. V was clipped by 5 bases and J by 6 bases, with 17 bases between them. The CDR3 region has the DNA TGTGCCAGCAGCATTACCTCCGGGACCTGCGAGCAGTACTTA. Its translation is CASSITSGTCEQYL.

The count of this clonotype is one. The CDR3 is CASRTIGAFTPGNTIYF. CDR3 DNA: TGTGCCAGCAGGACTATAGGAGCTTTCACTCCTGGAAACACCATATATTTT. The chain joins TRBV11-3 to TRBJ1-3; D unclear. The V gene lost 6 bases and the J gene lost 2 bases, with 20 bases spanning the gap. The CDR3 consists of 17 residues. Germline V gene lookup returns CDR1 SGHNT and CDR2 YENEEA.

The chain links TRBV5-1 to TRBJ1-4; 7 nucleotides align to TRBD1. CDR3 size: 14 residues. V shed 4 bases, J shed 7 bases, and the junction held 7 bases outside the gene matches. The germline CDR1 and CDR2 sequences are SGHRS and YFSETQ. The CDR3 sequence is CASSLSGTAEKLFF. The CDR3 DNA reads TGCGCCAGCAGCCTTTCCGGGACAGCTGAAAAACTGTTTTTT.

Notes on this clonotype: The missing conserved phenylalanine or tryptophan at the end of this CDR3 makes a read error likely. The rearrangement joins TRBV6-5 to TRBJ2-7, with 9 bases aligning to TRBD2. The CDR3 runs to 14 residues. CDR1 is MNHEY and CDR2 is SVGAGI in the germline V gene. CDR3 in DNA: TGTGCCAGAAGTTCTAGCGGGGCAAACTACGGGCAGTACCTC. This gives the protein CARSSSGANYGQYL.

There are many counts of this clonotype. The chain is built from TRBV30 and TRBJ2-3, with a weak D call TRBD1 (6 bases). Trimming took off 4 bases at V and 14 bases at J, with 25 bases between the two ends. The CDR3 extends over 14 amino acids. In germline, CDR1 is GTSNPN, CDR2 SVGIG (reference sequence). CDR3: CAWINKNGAGERYF. The CDR3 DNA is TGTGCCTGGATTAACAAAAATGGGGCAGGGGAAAGGTATTTT.

As regards this clonotype: This could be a read error, since a much larger clone is one nucleotide away. The V gene is TRBV6-6, the J gene TRBJ2-2, with D possibly TRBD2 on 5 matching bases. The CDR3 runs 17 residues. V lost 7 bases and J 0 bases, leaving 18 bases between the germline ends. Per the germline V gene, CDR1 is MNHNY and CDR2 is SVGAGI (reference sequence). CDR3 protein: CASTASDSVANTGELFF. CDR3 coding DNA: TGTGCCAGCACGGCTTCGGATAGCGTGGCGAACACCGGGGAGCTGTTTTTT.

The rearrangement uses TRBV5-1 and TRBJ2-3, with D unresolved. There are 15 residues in the CDR3. CDR1 is SGHRS, CDR2 YFSETQ, per germline. The V and J ends lost 0 bases and 9 bases respectively, with 17 bases between them. The CDR3 nucleotides read TGCGCCAGCAGCTTGGAGCGCCTAGTTTTGGGCACGCAGTATTTT. This encodes CASSLERLVLGTQYF. Together with reference TRBV5-1 and TRBJ2-3, the CDR3 gives the full variable domain: KAGVTQTPRYLIKTRGQQVTLSCSPISGHRSVSWYQQTPGQGLQFLFEYFSETQRNKGNFPGRFSGRQFSNSRSEMNVSTLELGDSALYLCASSLERLVLGTQYFGPGTRLTVL.

This clonotype was seen many times. The V gene is TRBV5-1, the J gene TRBJ2-7; D uncertain. This CDR3 contains 15 residues. The ends were cut back, 2 bases at V and 3 bases at J, with 15 bases in the middle. CDR1 and CDR2 from the germline V gene are SGHRS and YFSETQ. The CDR3 DNA reads TGCGCCAGCAGCTTTAACCCCGGATCGGACTACGAGCAGTACTTC. Its translation is CASSFNPGSDYEQYF.

The CDR3, as DNA: TGTGCCAGCAGCCCCCGGGACAAGGCCGGAGGGCGGCCCCAGCATTTT. Protein sequence: CASSPRDKAGGRPQHF. The chain recombines TRBV21-1 with TRBJ1-5. TRBV21-1 has pseudogene status. The CDR3 runs to 16 residues.

This clonotype was seen a few times. The chain joins TRBV11-2 to TRBJ2-2; TRBD1 might be the D (6 bases). CDR1 and CDR2 (germline): SGHAT, FQNNGV. V was trimmed by 2 bases and J by 8 bases, leaving 33 bases between them. The CDR3 sequence is 21 residues long. CDR3 in DNA: TGTGCCAGCAGCTTATCTGGGGCTTCAGGGGACCCCCTCGTTCGGACGGGGGAGCTGTTTTTT. Protein sequence: CASSLSGASGDPLVRTGELFF.

This chain links TRBV10-3 with TRBJ2-7; D is possibly TRBD1 or TRBD2 (5 bases each). The CDR3 loop spans 14 amino acids. V lost 3 bases and J 2 bases, leaving 11 bases between the germline ends. Germline CDR1 is ENHRY and CDR2 is SYGVKD. The CDR3 DNA sequence: TGTGCCATCAGTGACGGGGCAGGGCCCTACGAGCAGTACTTC. Protein product: CAISDGAGPYEQYF.

Details on this clonotype: An end of the junction differs from the germline gene, which may be a read error. The V call is TRBV11-2, the J call TRBJ2-3; no definite D call. CDR1 and CDR2 (germline): SGHAT, FQNNGV. The CDR3 is 14 residues long. CDR3 nucleotide sequence: TGTGCCAGCAGCTTAGAACTGTCCAGCTTCACCCCCTTTTTC. Translation: CASSLELSSFTPFF. Combining the CDR3 with reference TRBV11-2 and TRBJ2-3 gives the whole variable domain EAGVAQSPRYKIIEKRQSVAFWCNPISGHATLYWYQQILGQGPKLLIQFQNNGVVDDSQLPKDRFSAERLKGVDSTLKIQPAKLEDSAVYLCASSLELSSFTPFFGPGTRLTVL.

As for this clonotype: A read error is possible here, since a much larger clone lies one base away. This chain joins TRBV10-3 and TRBJ2-1; perhaps TRBD2 as D (5 bases). The germline V gene encodes CDR1 ENHRY and CDR2 SYGVKD. This CDR3 contains 14 residues. This CDR3 is CASGSGNSYDEQFF. The CDR3 region has the DNA TGTGCGTCCGGCTCGGGGAACTCCTACGATGAGCAGTTCTTC.

This clonotype was seen ten or more times. The J gene is TRBJ2-1, the V gene TRBV12-3 or TRBV12-4; 7 bases are a match to TRBD2. V shed 1 base, J shed 7 bases, and the junction held 7 bases outside the gene matches. This CDR3 has 15 amino acids. CDR3: CASSLGEGRRNEQFF. In nucleotides, the CDR3 is TGTGCCAGCAGTTTAGGGGAGGGCCGCCGGAATGAGCAGTTCTTC.

Regarding this clonotype: Lacking the conserved final phenylalanine or tryptophan, this CDR3 likely reflects a read error. It is unclear where the CDR3 begins or ends on the DNA, so no DNA is shown, and the CDR3 is as TCRdb lists it. CDR3: CGSGLRQRAGESHI. This chain uses TRBV11-1 with TRBJ2-3; TRBD2 reflects the table's D call only, with no check against the DNA. The CDR3 length is 14 residues, termini included. From germline, CDR1 is SGHAT and CDR2 FQDESV (reference sequence).

This clonotype was detected only a few times. This may be a read error, as it is one base from a much larger clone. The chain uses TRBV12-3 or TRBV12-4 and TRBJ1-2; D is perhaps TRBD1 (5 bases). V was clipped by 10 bases and J by 10 bases, with 22 bases between them. CDR3 length equals 13 residues. Here the CDR3 DNA reads TGTGCCACCAATAGCAAGGGGTATAAGGACTACACCTTC. Its protein is CATNSKGYKDYTF.

This rearrangement joins TRBV20-1 to TRBJ1-5; D remains unclear. The V gene lost 3 bases and the J gene lost 0 bases, with 12 bases spanning the gap. This CDR3 region has 15 residues. Per the germline V gene, CDR1 is DFQATT and CDR2 is SNEGSKA (reference sequence). CDR3 protein: CSARPTANSNQPQHF. The CDR3 DNA is TGCAGTGCTAGGCCCACAGCTAATAGCAATCAGCCCCAGCATTTT.

A remark on this clonotype: At one of its ends the junction is not consistent with the germline gene, which may arise from a read error. V usage is TRBV6-2 or TRBV6-3 and J usage is TRBJ2-5, with 9 bases lining up with TRBD1. Per germline, CDR1 MNHEY and CDR2 SVGEGT. This CDR3 is 17 amino acids long. CDR3 DNA: TGTGTCAGCAGACGACAGGGGGATGGACTGGCGGGAGAGACCCAGTACTTC. Amino acids: CVSRRQGDGLAGETQYF.

This chain joins TRBV11-2 and TRBJ2-7; 9 bases are a match to TRBD2. CDR3 length equals 14 residues. Trimming cost V 6 bases and J 0 bases; bases outside gene matches: 3. Germline V gene sequence: CDR1 SGHAT, CDR2 FQNNGV. The CDR3 loop is CASRRTSASYEQYF. DNA of the CDR3: TGTGCCAGCAGGCGGACTAGCGCCTCCTACGAGCAGTACTTC.

Concerning this clonotype itself: This clone may be a read error of a much larger clone one base away. The V and J genes are TRBV24-1 and TRBJ2-3; 8 bases map to TRBD1. CDR1 KGHDR and CDR2 SFDVKD come from the germline V gene. The length of the CDR3 is 16 residues. CDR3 sequence reads: CATSDPGDRRTDTHYF. As DNA, the CDR3 is TGTGCCACCAGTGACCCTGGGGACAGGCGGACAGATACGCATTATTTT.

This clonotype was counted at least ten times. The chain uses TRBV6-6 and TRBJ2-5, with D maybe TRBD2 (7 bases). The V and J ends lost 6 bases and 1 base respectively, with 21 bases between them. Germline V gene data show CDR1 as MNHNY and CDR2 as SVGAGI (reference sequence). This CDR3 has 17 residues. CDR3 DNA: TGTGCCAGCAGCCGCTCCCGAGGGGGGGCGGCCCAAGAGACCCAGTACTTC. Protein product: CASSRSRGGAAQETQYF.

On this clonotype itself: The junction and the germline gene differ at one end; a read error may be behind it. V usage is TRBV11-2 and J usage is TRBJ2-1, with a possible D match to TRBD1 (6 bases). This CDR3 contains 16 residues. Per the germline V gene, CDR1 is SGHAT and CDR2 is FQNNGV. The CDR3 DNA reads TGTGCCAGCAGCTTAGATTTGAGGGGTGGGGGCGATGAGCAGTTCTTT. Amino acid sequence: CASSLDLRGGGDEQFF.

On this clonotype itself: Given a much more abundant clone one base away, this may be a read error. Here the CDR3 omits its conserved ending phenylalanine or tryptophan, so a read error is the likely source. This chain joins TRBV5-1 and TRBJ1-2, with TRBD1 matching over 7 bases. With V trimmed by 5 bases and J by 1 base, 17 bases remained unmatched. The V gene's germline CDR1 is SGHRS and CDR2 YFSETQ. The CDR3 covers 18 residues. The CDR3 DNA is TGCGCCAGCAGTCCGAATCCAGGGGGGACGAATCTTAACTATGGCTACACCATC. Its translation: CASSPNPGGTNLNYGYTI.

The sample holds one count of this clonotype. The junction differs from germline at one of its ends, possibly a read error. The V gene is TRBV7-9, the J gene TRBJ2-2, with unresolved D. The CDR3 covers 15 residues. Germline V gene data show CDR1 as SEHNR and CDR2 as FQNEAQ (reference sequence). In DNA form, the CDR3 reads TGTGCCGGCAGCTTTCGGGCAGGGAACACCGGGGAGCTGTTTTTT. Its translation is CAGSFRAGNTGELFF.

The genes are TRBV5-8 and TRBJ2-5; no clear D. Looked up from germline, CDR1 is SGHTS and CDR2 is YDEGEE. CDR3 length: 10 amino acids. V lost 7 bases to trimming and J lost 5 bases, with 6 bases between them. The CDR3 bases are TGTGCCAGCTCGGTGGAGACCCAGTACTTC. Translation: CASSVETQYF. The full variable domain, its missing parts supplied by reference TRBV5-8 and TRBJ2-5, is EAGVTQSPTHLIKTRGQQATLRCSPISGHTSVYWYQQALGLGLQFLLWYDEGEERNRGNFPPRFSGRQFPNYSSELNVNALELEDSALYLCASSVETQYFGPGTRLLVL.

This clonotype appeared a few times. V and J are TRBV28 and TRBJ2-7; D possibly corresponds to TRBD1 (6 bases). The CDR3 runs to 16 residues. From germline, CDR1 is MDHEN and CDR2 SYDVKM. V lost 6 bases, J lost 1 base, and 19 bases lay in between. CDR3 loop: CASRTYPGQMSYEQYF. The CDR3, as DNA: TGTGCCAGCAGGACTTACCCGGGACAAATGTCCTACGAGCAGTACTTC.

To note about this clonotype: A single base separates this from a much larger clone, so it may be a read error. The chain employs TRBV6-2 or TRBV6-3 and TRBJ2-1; 7 bases map to TRBD2. The CDR3 runs to 14 residues. CDR1 and CDR2 (germline): MNHEY, SVGEGT. The CDR3 DNA reads TGTGTCAGCAGTTGGGGGGGGTCCTACAATGAGCAGTTCTTC. Translated: CVSSWGGSYNEQFF.